This TCR beta chain was captured by sequencing in a study of identical twins. Overall study findings and caveats: Within monozygotic twins, out-of-frame TCR alpha sharing was underestimated by the models.

The CDR3 length is 17 residues. V lost 6 bases and J lost 6; bases outside the gene matches: 15. Per the germline V gene, CDR1 is SGHVS and CDR2 is FQNEAQ. Note on this clonotype: Its specificity is unknown.

A universal primer site was created by template switching, with the cDNA bearing unique molecular identifiers. Via MiXCR, TCRdb re-called the 5' RACE reads, giving one row per CDR3 protein. This sample has under 400,000 distinct CDR3 sequences; approximately 9.1% occur once, and the top ten carry 8% to 9.5%. Sequenced sample: naive T cells sorted from blood. This TCR was sampled from a woman in her fifties or sixties in good health. V is TRBV7-8 and J is TRBJ2-1, with TRBD2 identical over 9 bases. CDR3 sequence: CASRRFVGSGGLNEQFF. DNA of the CDR3: TGTGCCAGCAGACGTTTCGTGGGTAGCGGGGGCCTCAATGAGCAGTTCTTC.